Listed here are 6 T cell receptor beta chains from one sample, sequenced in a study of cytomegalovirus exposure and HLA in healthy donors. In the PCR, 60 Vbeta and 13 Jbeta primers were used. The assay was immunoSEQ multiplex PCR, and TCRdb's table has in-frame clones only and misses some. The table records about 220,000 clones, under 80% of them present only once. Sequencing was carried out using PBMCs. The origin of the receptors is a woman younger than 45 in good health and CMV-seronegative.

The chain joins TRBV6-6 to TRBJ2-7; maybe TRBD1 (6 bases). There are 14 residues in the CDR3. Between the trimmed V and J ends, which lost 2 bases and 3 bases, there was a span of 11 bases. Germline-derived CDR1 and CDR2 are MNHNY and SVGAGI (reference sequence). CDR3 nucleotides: TGTGCCAGCAGTTACCGAGGACAGTTCTACGAGCAGTACTTC. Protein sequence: CASSYRGQFYEQYF.

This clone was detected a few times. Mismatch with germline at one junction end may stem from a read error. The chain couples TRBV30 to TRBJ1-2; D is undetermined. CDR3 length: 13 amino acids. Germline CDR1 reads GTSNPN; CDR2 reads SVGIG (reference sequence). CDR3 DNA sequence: TGTGCCTTGAGTGTACAGACTAACTATGGCTACAACTTC. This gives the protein CALSVQTNYGYNF.

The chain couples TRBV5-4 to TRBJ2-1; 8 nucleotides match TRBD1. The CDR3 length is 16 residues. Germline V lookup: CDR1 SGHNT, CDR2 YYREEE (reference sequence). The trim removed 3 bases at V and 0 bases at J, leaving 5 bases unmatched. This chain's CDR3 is CASSSGTGSSYNEQFF. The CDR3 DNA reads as TGTGCCAGCAGCTCCGGGACAGGTAGCTCCTACAATGAGCAGTTCTTC.

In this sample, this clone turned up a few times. CDR3 in amino acids: CAWSGRRSSYNEQFF. The CDR3 DNA reads as TGTGCCTGGAGTGGGAGGAGGAGCTCCTACAATGAGCAGTTCTTC. The rearrangement uses TRBV30 and TRBJ2-1; D possibly corresponds to TRBD2 (5 bases). Trimming left V 1 base short and J 0 bases short, with 10 bases between. Germline V lookup: CDR1 GTSNPN, CDR2 SVGIG (reference sequence). This CDR3 region has 15 residues.

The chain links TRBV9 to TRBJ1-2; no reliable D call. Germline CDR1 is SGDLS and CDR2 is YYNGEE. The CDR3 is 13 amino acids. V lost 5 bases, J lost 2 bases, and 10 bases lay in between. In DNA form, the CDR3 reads TGTGCCAGCAGTAAGGGCGGGAACTATGGCTACACCTTC. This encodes CASSKGGNYGYTF.

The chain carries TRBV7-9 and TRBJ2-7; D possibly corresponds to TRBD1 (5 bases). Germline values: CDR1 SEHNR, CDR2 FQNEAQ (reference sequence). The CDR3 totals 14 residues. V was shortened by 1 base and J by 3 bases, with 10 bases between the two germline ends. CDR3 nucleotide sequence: TGTGCCAGCAGCTTAGGACAGAAAAACTACGAGCAGTACTTC. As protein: CASSLGQKNYEQYF.